This TCR beta chain emerged from a study of OX40 agonist ivuxolimab in advanced cancers. Study-wide context: The dose-escalation cohort was roughly 83% male, with a mean age of approximately 61 years, ranging roughly 20 to 90.

Autoimmune disease history or systemic immunosuppression led to patient exclusion. Blood specimens came from baseline, cycle 4 day 1, and cycle 7 day 1. Study-level results: The study observed clonal expansion of CD4+ and CD8+ blood T cells by week 6 at 0.1 to 3.0 mg/kg.

Assay: immunoSEQ multiplex PCR; the TCRdb copy retains only in-frame clones and omits some. The sample contains about 11,000 clones, around nine tenths of which appear only once. To note about this clone: The target antigen is unknown.

This TCR was recovered from an adult with an advanced solid tumor such as melanoma, head and neck, liver or kidney cancer. This material consisted of CD4+ or CD8+ T cells sorted from blood, taken in a trial of the OX40 agonist ivuxolimab.

This chain's CDR3 is CASSHGASASYEQYF. The CDR3, as DNA: TGTGCCAGCAGCCATGGGGCTAGTGCTTCCTACGAGCAGTACTTC. The chain recombines TRBV28 with TRBJ2-7, with D possibly TRBD1 on 5 matching bases. Germline values: CDR1 MDHEN, CDR2 SYDVKM. Trimming took off 6 bases at V and 1 base at J, with 16 bases between the two ends. The CDR3 consists of 15 residues.